Listed here are 15 T cell receptor beta chains from one sample, sequenced in a study of CD8 T cells in Susac syndrome. Reverse transcription of roughly 0.45 to 1 ug RNA used random hexamers. MiXCR, run by TCRdb on the immunoSEQ multiplex PCR reads, gives a single entry per CDR3 protein. Of around 170,000 distinct CDR3 sequences listed, approximately 94% are singletons. Sequencing was performed on CD4+ T cells from PBMCs. These TCRs come from a human donor with Susac syndrome.

The rearrangement joins TRBV6-5 to TRBJ1-2, with D perhaps TRBD1 (5 bases). Deletions cut 0 bases from V and 3 bases from J, with 11 bases between. Germline assignment: CDR1 MNHEY and CDR2 SVGAGI. The CDR3 is 15 amino acids. DNA for the CDR3: TGTGCCAGCAGTTACTCACAGGCGCCGGACTATGGCTACACCTTC. It encodes CASSYSQAPDYGYTF.

The rearrangement links TRBV5-1 to TRBJ2-1, with 8 nucleotides matching TRBD2. V dropped 4 bases and J dropped 8; count of bases not matched to a gene: 11. The CDR3 contains 15 residues. Germline loops: CDR1 SGHRS, CDR2 YFSETQ. Here the CDR3 reads CASSPAGGPWDEQFF. DNA of the CDR3: TGCGCCAGCAGCCCTGCGGGGGGACCCTGGGATGAGCAGTTCTTC.

The gene calls are TRBV5-6 and TRBJ2-7; no clear D. This CDR3 comprises 13 residues. Between the trimmed V and J ends, which lost 5 bases and 0 bases, there was a span of 9 bases. Germline V lookup: CDR1 SGHDT, CDR2 YYEEEE. DNA of the CDR3: TGTGCCAGCAGTGGTACGGACTCCTACGAGCAGTACTTC. Its translation: CASSGTDSYEQYF. Based on the CDR3 plus reference TRBV5-6 and TRBJ2-7, the full variable domain is DAGVTQSPTHLIKTRGQQVTLRCSPKSGHDTVSWYQQALGQGPQFIFQYYEEEERQRGNFPDRFSGHQFPNYSSELNVNALLLGDSALYLCASSGTDSYEQYFGPGTRLTVT.

This clonotype was observed a handful of times. The rearrangement joins TRBV6-2 or TRBV6-3 to TRBJ2-5, with TRBD2 matching over 11 bases. Germline V lookup: CDR1 MNHEY, CDR2 SVGEGT. The ends lost 2 bases at V and 4 bases at J; junction bases unmatched: 6. The CDR3 sequence is 16 residues long. The CDR3, as DNA: TGTGCCAGCAGTTACCGTAGCGGGGGGGCCCGAGAGACCCAGTACTTC. Its protein product is CASSYRSGGARETQYF.

The chain employs TRBV9 and TRBJ1-3, with 8 bases aligning to TRBD1. The CDR3 consists of 15 residues. V shed 3 bases, J shed 1 base, and the junction held 3 bases outside the gene matches. The germline V gene encodes CDR1 SGDLS and CDR2 YYNGEE. The CDR3 protein is CASSGTGNSGNTIYF. CDR3 DNA sequence: TGTGCCAGCAGCGGGACAGGGAATTCTGGAAACACCATATATTTT.

This clonotype showed up just once. The chain uses TRBV5-1 and TRBJ1-1, with D possibly TRBD1 on 6 matching bases. The CDR3 is made up of 13 amino acids. V shed 8 bases and J shed 2 bases, with 13 bases lying between them. CDR1 is SGHRS and CDR2 is YFSETQ in the germline V gene. DNA for the CDR3: TGCGCCAGTACCCGGACAGCCAACACTGAAGCTTTCTTT. It is translated as CASTRTANTEAFF.

The genes are TRBV7-9 and TRBJ2-7; 9 positions agree with TRBD2. V gave up 4 bases and J gave up 2 bases; unmatched junction bases: 6. This CDR3 is built from 15 residues. Germline CDR1 and CDR2: SEHNR and FQNEAQ (reference sequence). CDR3 sequence: CASSSMGGGAYEQYF. The CDR3 DNA is TGTGCCAGCAGCTCGATGGGCGGGGGGGCCTACGAGCAGTACTTC.

The chain couples TRBV29-1 to TRBJ2-5; the match to TRBD2 covers 7 bases. The ends lost 3 bases at V and 2 bases at J; junction bases unmatched: 9. Germline V lookup: CDR1 SQVTM, CDR2 ANQGSEA. The length of the CDR3 is 15 residues. This chain's CDR3 is CSVEGGAKAQETQYF. For the CDR3, the DNA is TGCAGCGTTGAGGGAGGGGCTAAAGCACAAGAGACCCAGTACTTC.

The chain links TRBV20-1 to TRBJ1-2; D unresolved. The germline gives CDR1 DFQATT, CDR2 SNEGSKA (reference sequence). The CDR3 covers 13 residues. The CDR3 loop is CSAHPTAAYGYTF. For the CDR3, the DNA is TGCAGCGCCCACCCAACAGCGGCCTATGGCTACACCTTC.

The CDR3 reads CASFPTSGGDADTQYF. For the CDR3, the DNA is TGCGCCAGTTTTCCGACTAGCGGGGGAGACGCGGATACGCAGTATTTT. This chain uses TRBV5-1 with TRBJ2-3, with 12 bases fitting TRBD2. V lost 8 bases, J lost 6 bases, and 13 bases stayed unmatched. Germline CDR1 is SGHRS and CDR2 is YFSETQ. The CDR3 totals 16 residues.

This chain connects TRBV10-2 to TRBJ2-3; the D is unclear. This CDR3 comprises 12 residues. Trimming stripped 2 bases from V and 4 bases from J, with 4 bases between. Germline V gives CDR1 WSHSY, CDR2 SAAADI. The CDR3 is CASSETPDTQYF. CDR3 sequence (DNA): TGCGCCAGCAGTGAGACCCCAGATACGCAGTATTTT.

The genes are TRBV20-1 and TRBJ2-6; D perhaps matches TRBD1 (5 bases). Germline V lookup: CDR1 DFQATT, CDR2 SNEGSKA (reference sequence). This CDR3 has 17 amino acids. V was shortened by 3 bases and J by 0 bases, with 15 bases between the two germline ends. In DNA form, the CDR3 reads TGCAGTGCTAGTATGGGGCCACCTCTCTCTGGGGCCAACGTCCTGACTTTC. Translating it yields CSASMGPPLSGANVLTF.

This clonotype was seen only a few times. The chain carries TRBV7-8 and TRBJ1-6, with 9 positions matching TRBD1. V dropped 5 bases and J dropped 7; count of bases not matched to a gene: 6. The CDR3 covers 15 residues. Germline values: CDR1 SGHVS, CDR2 FQNEAQ. CDR3: CASSQGQGGNSPLHF. CDR3 sequence (DNA): TGTGCCAGCAGCCAGGGACAGGGCGGAAATTCACCCCTCCACTTT.

The J gene is TRBJ1-6, the V gene TRBV7-9, with TRBD1 matching over 8 bases. The CDR3 runs 14 residues. Germline values: CDR1 SEHNR, CDR2 FQNEAQ (reference sequence). V shed 5 bases and J 11 bases; nucleotides not matched to a gene: 8. The CDR3 spells CASSLDRGSTPLHF. The CDR3 nucleotides are TGTGCCAGCAGCCTCGACAGGGGCAGCACACCCCTCCACTTT.

The chain has TRBV20-1 and TRBJ2-5, with 7 bases that match TRBD1. The germline gives CDR1 DFQATT, CDR2 SNEGSKA (reference sequence). With 1 base clipped from V and 4 bases from J, the junction kept 12 bases outside the gene matches. The CDR3 loop spans 16 amino acids. The CDR3 DNA reads as TGCAGTGCTAGAGCCCTGGGACAGCTAGGCGGAGAGACCCAGTACTTC. Residues: CSARALGQLGGETQYF.